This T cell receptor (beta chain) was recovered during a study of response to subunit inactivated influenza vaccine. Only a few counts were recorded for this clonotype. Germline V gene data show CDR1 as MNHEY and CDR2 as SVGEGT. The V gene lost 0 bases and the J gene lost 3 bases, with 12 bases spanning the gap. The CDR3 covers 16 residues. TCRdb independently ran MiXCR on the RT-PCR reads; one entry per CDR3 protein. The table has approximately 500,000 distinct CDR3 sequences, 11% to 15% seen once; the top ten hold approximately 12%. The genes are TRBV6-2 or TRBV6-3 and TRBJ2-1; D gene ambiguous. This TCR was recovered from a man aged 45-65 years who received an inactivated influenza vaccine. The source was PBMCs from blood, collected less than 13 days after vaccination. CDR3 sequence: CASSYSRGLYYNEQFF. The CDR3 region has the DNA TGTGCCAGCAGTTACTCGAGAGGTCTGTACTACAATGAGCAGTTCTTC.